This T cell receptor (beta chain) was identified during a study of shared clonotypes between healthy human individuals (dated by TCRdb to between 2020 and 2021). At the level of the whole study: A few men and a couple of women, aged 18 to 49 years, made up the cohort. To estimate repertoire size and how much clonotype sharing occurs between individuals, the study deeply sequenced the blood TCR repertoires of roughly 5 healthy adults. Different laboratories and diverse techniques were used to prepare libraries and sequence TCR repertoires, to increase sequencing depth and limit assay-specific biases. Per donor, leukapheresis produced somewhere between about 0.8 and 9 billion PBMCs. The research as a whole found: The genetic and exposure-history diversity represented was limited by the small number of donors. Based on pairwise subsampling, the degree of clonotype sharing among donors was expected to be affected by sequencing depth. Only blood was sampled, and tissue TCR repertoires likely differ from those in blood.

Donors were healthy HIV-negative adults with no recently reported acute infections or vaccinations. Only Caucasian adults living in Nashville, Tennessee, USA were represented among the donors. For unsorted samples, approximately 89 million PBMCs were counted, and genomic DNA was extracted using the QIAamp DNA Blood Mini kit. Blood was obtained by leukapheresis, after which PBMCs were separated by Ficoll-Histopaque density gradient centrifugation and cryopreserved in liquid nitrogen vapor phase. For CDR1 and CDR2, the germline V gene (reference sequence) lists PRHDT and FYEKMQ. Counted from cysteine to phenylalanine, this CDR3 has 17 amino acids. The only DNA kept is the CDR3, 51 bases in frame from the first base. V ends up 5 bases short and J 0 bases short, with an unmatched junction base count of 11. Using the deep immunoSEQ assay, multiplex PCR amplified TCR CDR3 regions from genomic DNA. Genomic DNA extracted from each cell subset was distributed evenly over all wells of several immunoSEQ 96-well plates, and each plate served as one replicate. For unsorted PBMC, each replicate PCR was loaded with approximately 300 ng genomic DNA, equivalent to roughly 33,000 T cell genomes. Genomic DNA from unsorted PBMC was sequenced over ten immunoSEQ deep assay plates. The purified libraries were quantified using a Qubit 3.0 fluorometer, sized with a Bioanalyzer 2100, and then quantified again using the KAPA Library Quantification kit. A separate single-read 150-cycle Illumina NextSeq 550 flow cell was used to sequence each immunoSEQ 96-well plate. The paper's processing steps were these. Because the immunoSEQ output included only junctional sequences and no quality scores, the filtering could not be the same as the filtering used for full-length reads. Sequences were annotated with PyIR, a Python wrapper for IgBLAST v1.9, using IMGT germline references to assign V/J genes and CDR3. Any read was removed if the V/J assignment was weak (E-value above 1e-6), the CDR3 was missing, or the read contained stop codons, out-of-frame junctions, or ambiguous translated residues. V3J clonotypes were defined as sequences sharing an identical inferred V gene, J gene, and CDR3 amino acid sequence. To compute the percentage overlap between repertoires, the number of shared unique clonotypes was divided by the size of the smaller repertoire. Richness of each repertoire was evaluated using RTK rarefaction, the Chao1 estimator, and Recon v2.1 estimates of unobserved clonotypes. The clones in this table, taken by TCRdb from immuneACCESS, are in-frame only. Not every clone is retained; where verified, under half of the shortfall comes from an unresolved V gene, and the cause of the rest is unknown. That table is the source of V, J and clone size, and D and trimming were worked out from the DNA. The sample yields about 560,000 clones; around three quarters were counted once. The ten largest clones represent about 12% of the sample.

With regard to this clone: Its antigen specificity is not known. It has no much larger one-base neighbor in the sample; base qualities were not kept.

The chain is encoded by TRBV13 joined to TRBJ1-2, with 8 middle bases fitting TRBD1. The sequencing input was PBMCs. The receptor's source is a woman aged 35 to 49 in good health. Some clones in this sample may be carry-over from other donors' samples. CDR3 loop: CASSPRRTGPSNYGYTF. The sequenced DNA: TGTGCCAGCAGCCCGCGAAGGACAGGGCCGTCTAACTATGGCTACACCTTC.